Each of the 24 T cell receptor beta chains below was sequenced from the same sample in a study of T cells after yellow fever vaccination. TCRdb independently ran MiXCR on the 5' RACE reads; one entry per CDR3 protein. The table lists 450,000 to 600,000 distinct CDR3 sequences, less than 20% of them singletons. The sequenced sample was PBMCs, obtained 5 to 6 days after the first yellow fever vaccination. The receptors originated from a man younger than 35 who received the YFV17D yellow fever vaccine.

V usage is TRBV12-3 or TRBV12-4 and J usage is TRBJ1-1, with TRBD1 as a possible D gene (5 bases). This CDR3 is 13 amino acids long. The ends were cut back, 6 bases at V and 0 bases at J, with 8 bases in the middle. Here the CDR3 reads CASRGRLNTEAFF. CDR3 nucleotides: TGTGCCAGCAGGGGACGGCTGAACACTGAAGCTTTCTTT.

V is TRBV5-6 and J is TRBJ1-5; D is undetermined. This CDR3 is 14 amino acids long. From germline, CDR1 is SGHDT and CDR2 YYEEEE. The V end lost 0 bases, the J end lost 7 bases, and 11 bases lay between the germline ends. The CDR3 sequence is CASSLGPGGQPQHF. For the CDR3, the DNA is TGTGCCAGCAGCTTGGGTCCAGGCGGACAGCCCCAGCATTTT.

This clonotype was recorded a few times. The chain couples TRBV20-1 to TRBJ1-4; no reliable D call. V lost 0 bases, J lost 8 bases, and 13 bases lay in between. The CDR3 loop spans 14 amino acids. Germline V lookup: CDR1 DFQATT, CDR2 SNEGSKA (reference sequence). Here the CDR3 reads CSARDGGREEKLFF. The DNA of the CDR3 is TGCAGTGCTAGAGATGGAGGCCGGGAGGAAAAACTGTTTTTT.

This clonotype appeared a few times. The rearrangement joins TRBV20-1 to TRBJ2-3; 8 bases are shared with TRBD1. CDR1 DFQATT and CDR2 SNEGSKA come from the germline V gene (reference sequence). V lost 8 bases, J lost 4 bases, and 8 bases stayed unmatched. This CDR3 spans 13 amino acids. The CDR3, as DNA: TGCAGTCTAAGGACAGGGTTGGCAGATACGCAGTATTTT. Translated: CSLRTGLADTQYF.

This clonotype was observed at least ten times. The chain recombines TRBV7-6 with TRBJ2-2, with TRBD2 matching 13 bases. The J segment lost 1 base and the V segment lost 6 bases, leaving 2 bases of the junction unmatched. CDR1 and CDR2 from the germline V gene are SGHVS and FNYEAQ. The CDR3 sequence is 16 residues long. The chain's CDR3 is CASSRLAGGNTGELFF. CDR3 DNA sequence: TGTGCCAGCAGTCGACTAGCGGGGGGGAACACCGGGGAGCTGTTTTTT.

This clonotype was detected a few times. The chain links TRBV6-5 to TRBJ1-2, with a weak D call TRBD1 (5 bases). The CDR3 covers 15 residues. Germline assignment: CDR1 MNHEY and CDR2 SVGAGI. V lost 3 bases to trimming and J lost 6 bases, with 17 bases between them. The CDR3 loop reads CASSYSGRVGDGYTF. The CDR3 DNA sequence: TGTGCCAGCAGTTATTCCGGCAGGGTAGGGGATGGCTACACCTTC.

The genes are TRBV6-1 and TRBJ2-3; 8 nucleotides match TRBD2. V shed 9 bases and J 4 bases; nucleotides not matched to a gene: 12. CDR3 length: 15 amino acids. The V gene's germline CDR1 is MNHNS and CDR2 SASEGT. In nucleotides, the CDR3 is TGTGCCAGTTTGTTCCCAGCGGGGGCCTCAGATACGCAGTATTTT. Protein product: CASLFPAGASDTQYF.

This clonotype showed up just a few times. The V call is TRBV6-1, the J call TRBJ2-7, with 10 bases matching TRBD2. Trimming cost V 9 bases and J 5 bases; bases outside gene matches: 7. Germline CDR1 and CDR2: MNHNS and SASEGT. This CDR3 spans 13 amino acids. The CDR3 DNA follows: TGTGCCAGGTCCGGGACTAGCGAAGACGAGCAGTACGTC. Protein sequence: CARSGTSEDEQYV.

This clonotype has a handful of counts. The chain joins TRBV19 to TRBJ2-3, with no clear D. Germline-derived CDR1 and CDR2 are LNHDA and SQIVND (reference sequence). The CDR3 spans 13 residues. The V end lost 0 bases, the J end lost 3 bases, and 4 bases lay between the germline ends. The CDR3 nucleotides read TGTGCCAGTAGTATAGAGCCGACAGATACGCAGTATTTT. It codes for CASSIEPTDTQYF.

In this sample, this clonotype turned up a few times. The rearrangement links TRBV6-1 to TRBJ2-3, with TRBD2 as a possible D gene (7 bases). Trimming took off 6 bases at V and 2 bases at J, with 21 bases between the two ends. Germline CDR1 MNHNS, CDR2 SASEGT. The CDR3 sequence is 17 residues long. CDR3 region: CASSPLQTGGYTDTQYF. Here the CDR3 DNA reads TGTGCCAGCAGCCCTTTGCAAACGGGGGGCTACACAGATACGCAGTATTTT.

In this sample, this clonotype turned up a few times. J is TRBJ2-5 and V is TRBV7-6, with 11 bases identical to TRBD2. Per the germline V gene, CDR1 is SGHVS and CDR2 is FNYEAQ. Trimming at V came to 5 bases and at J to 4 bases, leaving 6 bases not matched to a gene. The CDR3 is made up of 15 amino acids. CDR3 protein: CASSISGGAGETQYF. CDR3 nucleotides: TGTGCCAGCAGCATTAGCGGGGGGGCCGGAGAGACCCAGTACTTC.

The chain uses TRBV9 and TRBJ2-1; unclear D gene. CDR3 length: 17 amino acids. Trimming pared 4 bases from V and 0 bases from J, leaving 17 bases between. Germline V gives CDR1 SGDLS, CDR2 YYNGEE. In DNA form, the CDR3 reads TGTGCCAGCAGCCCCCGAGACATACTGAGCTCCTACAATGAGCAGTTCTTC. It is translated as CASSPRDILSSYNEQFF.

This clonotype came up a few times. The chain joins TRBV4-1 to TRBJ2-7; D ambiguous. The V gene's germline CDR1 is MGHRA and CDR2 YSYEKL. This CDR3 spans 15 amino acids. Trimming shortened V by 3 bases and J by 6 bases, and 18 bases separated the two germline ends. CDR3 protein: CASSHSERRFGEQYF. In DNA form, the CDR3 reads TGCGCCAGCAGCCATTCTGAGCGCCGGTTTGGCGAGCAGTACTTC.

The CDR3 sequence: CASSQEGLAGLYNEQFF. CDR3 DNA: TGCGCCAGCAGCCAAGAAGGACTAGCGGGGTTATACAATGAGCAGTTCTTC. The chain uses TRBV4-1 and TRBJ2-1, with 12 bases aligning to TRBD2. CDR3 size: 17 residues. CDR1 is MGHRA, CDR2 YSYEKL, per germline. Trimming at V came to 0 bases and at J to 4 bases, leaving 4 bases not matched to a gene.

The chain uses TRBV10-3 and TRBJ2-1, with 9 bases fitting TRBD2. V was clipped by 4 bases and J by 8 bases; unmatched bases: 9. Germline V gives CDR1 ENHRY, CDR2 SYGVKD. CDR3 size: 15 residues. The CDR3 bases are TGTGCCATCAGTGGTGGCGGGGGGGCCAGGGATGAGCAGTTCTTC. Its protein is CAISGGGGARDEQFF.

This clonotype was counted ten times or more. The CDR3 loop reads CASSATRDRGQETQYF. The CDR3 DNA reads TGTGCCAGCAGTGCCACCCGGGACAGGGGGCAAGAGACCCAGTACTTC. V and J are TRBV2 and TRBJ2-5; 11 nucleotides align to TRBD1. Germline V CDR1 and CDR2: SNHLY, FYNNEI. V trimming: 4 bases; J trimming: 2 bases; junction bases outside the gene matches: 6. The CDR3 extends over 16 amino acids.

Many counts were recorded for this clonotype. V usage is TRBV7-2 and J usage is TRBJ2-1, with 10 bases matching TRBD1. The V gene end was trimmed by 4 bases and the J gene end by 4 bases; junction bases not matched to a gene: 7. Germline V gives CDR1 SGHTA, CDR2 FQGNSA. The CDR3 covers 16 residues. CDR3 sequence: CASSSATGGAYNEQFF. The CDR3 DNA sequence: TGTGCCAGCAGCTCAGCGACAGGGGGCGCTTACAATGAGCAGTTCTTC.

The chain links TRBV5-6 to TRBJ2-5; 10 positions match TRBD2. V trimming: 2 bases; J trimming: 6 bases; junction bases outside the gene matches: 13. Germline V lookup: CDR1 SGHDT, CDR2 YYEEEE. CDR3 length equals 17 residues. The CDR3 bases are TGTGCCAGCAGCTTAATCCAGCGGGGGGGCCCGCGCAAGACCCAGTACTTC. Amino acids: CASSLIQRGGPRKTQYF.

This clonotype has a handful of counts. V gene TRBV21-1 combines with J gene TRBJ1-5. TRBV21-1 is a pseudogene segment. CDR3 length: 16 residues. CDR3 sequence (DNA): TGTGCCAGCAGCAAAGAGCGAGGAGAGGCTGGACAGCCCCAGCATTTT. Translation gives CASSKERGEAGQPQHF.

There are a few counts of this clonotype. The rearrangement uses TRBV10-2 and TRBJ2-5; TRBD2 matches 8 bases. V was pared by 2 bases and J by 10 bases, with 0 bases of the junction left unmatched. The CDR3 has 11 amino acids. CDR1 WSHSY and CDR2 SAAADI come from the germline V gene. The CDR3 nucleotides read TGCGCCAGCAGTGAGCGGGGGGGCCAGTACTTC. Protein sequence: CASSERGGQYF.

The rearrangement joins TRBV4-2 to TRBJ1-1, with 7 nucleotides matching TRBD1. The CDR3 runs to 14 residues. V shed 4 bases and J 3 bases; nucleotides not matched to a gene: 5. From germline, CDR1 is LGHNA and CDR2 YNFKEQ. The CDR3 reads CASSPPQGDTEAFF. CDR3 DNA: TGTGCCAGCAGCCCGCCTCAGGGGGACACTGAAGCTTTCTTT.

The chain joins TRBV6-5 to TRBJ2-1; 12 bases fit TRBD2. V gave up 6 bases and J gave up 7 bases; unmatched junction bases: 4. The CDR3 loop spans 14 amino acids. Germline CDR1 and CDR2: MNHEY and SVGAGI. The CDR3 sequence is CASRLAGGGNEQFF. The CDR3 bases are TGTGCCAGCAGGCTAGCGGGGGGGGGGAATGAGCAGTTCTTC.

V gene TRBV5-1 combines with J gene TRBJ2-7; the match to TRBD1 covers 9 bases. Germline trimming cut 2 bases from V and 2 bases from J; bases unmatched to any gene: 5. This CDR3 is 15 amino acids long. Looked up from germline, CDR1 is SGHRS and CDR2 is YFSETQ. The CDR3 here is CASSFPGTGTYEQYF. The CDR3 DNA follows: TGCGCCAGCAGCTTTCCCGGGACAGGGACCTACGAGCAGTACTTC. Complete variable domain (other parts from reference TRBV5-1 and TRBJ2-7): KAGVTQTPRYLIKTRGQQVTLSCSPISGHRSVSWYQQTPGQGLQFLFEYFSETQRNKGNFPGRFSGRQFSNSRSEMNVSTLELGDSALYLCASSFPGTGTYEQYFGPGTRLTVT.

The V gene is TRBV4-2, the J gene TRBJ2-4; a weak D match, TRBD1 (6 bases). V gave up 2 bases and J gave up 0 bases, with 14 bases separating them. Germline loops: CDR1 LGHNA, CDR2 YNFKEQ. The CDR3 length is 17 residues. The CDR3 DNA reads as TGTGCCAGCAGCCAACCGGACAGTTTCGTAGCCAAAAACATTCAGTACTTC. This sequence encodes CASSQPDSFVAKNIQYF.